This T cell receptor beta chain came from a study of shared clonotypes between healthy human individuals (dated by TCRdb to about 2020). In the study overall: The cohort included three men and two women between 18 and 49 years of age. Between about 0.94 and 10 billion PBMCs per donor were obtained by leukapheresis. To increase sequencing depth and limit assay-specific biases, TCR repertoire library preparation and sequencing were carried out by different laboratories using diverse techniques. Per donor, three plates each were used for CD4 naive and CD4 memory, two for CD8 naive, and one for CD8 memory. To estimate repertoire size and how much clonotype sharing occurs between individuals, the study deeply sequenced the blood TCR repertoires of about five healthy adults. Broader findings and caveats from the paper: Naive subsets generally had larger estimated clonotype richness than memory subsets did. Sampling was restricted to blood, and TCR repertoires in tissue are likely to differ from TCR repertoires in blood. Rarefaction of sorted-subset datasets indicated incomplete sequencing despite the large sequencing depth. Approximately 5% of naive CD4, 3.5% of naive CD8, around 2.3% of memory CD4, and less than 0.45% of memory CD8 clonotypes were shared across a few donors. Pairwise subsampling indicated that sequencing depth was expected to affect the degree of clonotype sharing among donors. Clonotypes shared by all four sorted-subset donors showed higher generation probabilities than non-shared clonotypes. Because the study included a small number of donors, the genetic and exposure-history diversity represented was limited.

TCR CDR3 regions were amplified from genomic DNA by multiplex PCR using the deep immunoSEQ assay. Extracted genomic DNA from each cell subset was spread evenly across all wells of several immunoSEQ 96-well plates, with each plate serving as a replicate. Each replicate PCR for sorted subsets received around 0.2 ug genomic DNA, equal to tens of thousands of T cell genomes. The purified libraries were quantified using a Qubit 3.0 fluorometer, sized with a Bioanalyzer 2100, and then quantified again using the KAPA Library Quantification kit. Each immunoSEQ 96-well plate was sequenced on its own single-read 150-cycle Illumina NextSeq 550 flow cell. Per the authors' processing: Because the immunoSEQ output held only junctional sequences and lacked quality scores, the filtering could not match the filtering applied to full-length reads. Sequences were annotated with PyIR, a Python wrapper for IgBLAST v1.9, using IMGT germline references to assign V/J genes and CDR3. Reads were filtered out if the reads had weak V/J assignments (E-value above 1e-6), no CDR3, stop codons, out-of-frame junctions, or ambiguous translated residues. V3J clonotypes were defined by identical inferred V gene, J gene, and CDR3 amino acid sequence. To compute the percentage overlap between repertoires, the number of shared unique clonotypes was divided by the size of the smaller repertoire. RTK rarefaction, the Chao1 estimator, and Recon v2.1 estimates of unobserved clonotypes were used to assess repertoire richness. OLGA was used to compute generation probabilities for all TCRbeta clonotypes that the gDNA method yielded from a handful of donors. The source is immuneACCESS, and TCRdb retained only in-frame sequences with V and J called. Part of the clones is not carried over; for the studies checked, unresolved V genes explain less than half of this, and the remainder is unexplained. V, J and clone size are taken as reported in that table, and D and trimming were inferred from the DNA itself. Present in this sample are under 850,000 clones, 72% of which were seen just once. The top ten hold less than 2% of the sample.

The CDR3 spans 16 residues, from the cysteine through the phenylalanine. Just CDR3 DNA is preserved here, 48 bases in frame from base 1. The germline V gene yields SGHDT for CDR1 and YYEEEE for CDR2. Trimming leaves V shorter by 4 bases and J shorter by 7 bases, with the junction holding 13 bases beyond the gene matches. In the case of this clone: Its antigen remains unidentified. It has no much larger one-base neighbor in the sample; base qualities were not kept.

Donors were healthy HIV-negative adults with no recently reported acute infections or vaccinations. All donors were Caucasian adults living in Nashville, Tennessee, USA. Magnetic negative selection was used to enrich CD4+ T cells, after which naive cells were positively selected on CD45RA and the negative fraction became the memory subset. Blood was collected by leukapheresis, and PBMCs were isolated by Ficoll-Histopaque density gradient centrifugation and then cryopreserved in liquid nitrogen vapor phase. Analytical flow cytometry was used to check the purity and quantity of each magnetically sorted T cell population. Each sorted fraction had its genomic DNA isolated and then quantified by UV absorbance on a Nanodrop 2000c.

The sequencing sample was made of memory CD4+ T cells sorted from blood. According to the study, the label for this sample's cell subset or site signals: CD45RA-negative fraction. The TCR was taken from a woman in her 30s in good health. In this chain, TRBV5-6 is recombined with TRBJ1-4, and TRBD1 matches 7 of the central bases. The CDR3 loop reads CASSLFVQGGGEKLFF. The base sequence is TGTGCCAGCAGCCTATTCGTCCAGGGGGGAGGTGAAAAACTGTTTTTT.